These 15 T cell receptor beta chains were sequenced from one sample in a study of blood T cell repertoires in COVID-19. Profiling relied on immunoSEQ multiplex PCR, and the TCRdb table lists in-frame clones only, not all of them. Of tens of thousands of clones in the sample, roughly 80% are singletons; the top ten hold under 20%. Sample: peripheral blood. Receptors were obtained from a woman aged 60-70 years with acute or convalescent COVID-19.

This chain uses TRBV27 with TRBJ1-2; D call uncertain. The germline CDR1 and CDR2 sequences are MNHEY and SMNVEV (reference sequence). The CDR3 has 15 amino acids. Between the trimmed V and J ends, which lost 6 bases and 8 bases, there was a span of 22 bases. CDR3 nucleotides: TGTGCCAGCAGCCTCAGCAAGACGACCTCGGGGGGCTACACCTTC. The encoded protein is CASSLSKTTSGGYTF.

This chain uses TRBV6-2 or TRBV6-3 with TRBJ2-7; a weak D match, TRBD2 (6 bases). Germline V lookup: CDR1 MNHEY, CDR2 SVGEGT. Trimming took off 4 bases at V and 8 bases at J, with 15 bases between the two ends. This CDR3 has 13 residues. The CDR3 loop reads CASSLEGPTKQYF. CDR3 in DNA: TGTGCCAGCAGTTTGGAGGGTCCTACGAAGCAGTACTTC.

This clone has only one observation. The rearrangement links TRBV4-1 to TRBJ1-2; 7 bases fit TRBD1. CDR3 length: 14 residues. Per germline, CDR1 MGHRA and CDR2 YSYEKL. The V and J ends lost 6 bases and 2 bases, in that order; junction bases with no gene match: 6. CDR3 in amino acids: CASSPGDRNYGYTF. DNA of the CDR3: TGCGCCAGCAGTCCAGGGGACAGAAACTATGGCTACACCTTC.

This clone was detected only once. The chain recombines TRBV14 with TRBJ1-2; D remains ambiguous. Germline assignment: CDR1 SGHDN and CDR2 FVKESK. The V and J ends lost 9 bases and 8 bases respectively, with 22 bases between them. The CDR3 sequence is 14 residues long. CDR3 sequence: CASPPYRDAEGYTF. Here the CDR3 DNA reads TGTGCCAGTCCGCCATACCGGGATGCTGAGGGCTACACCTTC.

This chain links TRBV7-2 with TRBJ1-3; weak D call: TRBD1 (5 bases). Trimming left V 3 bases short and J 3 bases short, with 12 bases between. There are 15 residues in the CDR3. Germline lookup yields CDR1 SGHTA and CDR2 FQGNSA. CDR3 loop: CASSFWGLGGNTIYF. As DNA, the CDR3 is TGTGCCAGCAGCTTTTGGGGCCTCGGTGGAAACACCATATATTTT.

The chain employs TRBV5-1 and TRBJ1-5; 8 bases fit TRBD1. Losses at the gene ends were 4 bases for V and 6 bases for J; bases not matched to a gene: 6. This CDR3 region has 14 residues. Looked up from germline, CDR1 is SGHRS and CDR2 is YFSETQ. The CDR3 DNA is TGCGCCAGCAGCCTAGAAACAGGGGGTCAGCCCCAGCATTTT. Translating gives CASSLETGGQPQHF.

This clone came up a few times. The rearrangement uses TRBV4-1 and TRBJ1-1, with D perhaps matching TRBD1 (5 bases). CDR1 is MGHRA and CDR2 is YSYEKL in the germline V gene. The CDR3 is 14 residues long. V was shortened by 1 base and J by 1 base, with 7 bases between the two germline ends. The CDR3 nucleotides read TGCGCCAGCAGCCAAGGACAGCCGAACACTGAAGCTTTCTTT. It is translated as CASSQGQPNTEAFF.

The gene calls are TRBV18 and TRBJ2-2; D perhaps matches TRBD1 (5 bases). V was cut by 0 bases and J by 2 bases, with 10 bases left in between. CDR3 length: 16 amino acids. CDR1 is KGHSH and CDR2 is LQKENI in the germline V gene. Here the CDR3 reads CASSPPVGVNTGELFF. CDR3 coding DNA: TGTGCCAGCTCACCACCGGTAGGGGTCAACACCGGGGAGCTGTTTTTT.

The rearrangement joins TRBV18 to TRBJ1-5, with 7 bases lining up with TRBD1. CDR3 length: 13 amino acids. Germline trimming cut 6 bases from V and 4 bases from J; bases unmatched to any gene: 3. Germline loops: CDR1 KGHSH, CDR2 LQKENI. Here the CDR3 reads CASSPRGNQPQHF. The DNA of the CDR3 is TGTGCCAGCTCGCCCAGGGGGAATCAGCCCCAGCATTTT.

This clone came up a few times. The CDR3 DNA reads as TGCGCCAGCAGTGAGCCTCAGGGGGAGAACACTGAAGCTTTCTTT. Its translation is CASSEPQGENTEAFF. The J gene is TRBJ1-1, the V gene TRBV10-1; TRBD1 matches 7 bases. Germline loops: CDR1 WNHNN, CDR2 SYGVQD (reference sequence). This CDR3 has 15 residues. J lost 1 base, V lost 2 bases, and 4 bases had no gene match.

The chain is built from TRBV7-9 and TRBJ2-3; D not certain. V dropped 5 bases and J dropped 3 bases, with 12 bases sitting between them. Per germline, CDR1 SEHNR and CDR2 FQNEAQ (reference sequence). The CDR3 has 14 residues. This chain's CDR3 is CASSLMAPTDTQYF. CDR3 nucleotides: TGTGCCAGCAGCCTTATGGCCCCAACAGATACGCAGTATTTT.

The chain has TRBV7-9 and TRBJ1-2; D remains unclear. Germline-derived CDR1 and CDR2 are SEHNR and FQNEAQ (reference sequence). This CDR3 spans 14 amino acids. The germline V and J ends were trimmed by 2 bases and 6 bases, with 13 bases remaining between them. The CDR3 coding sequence is TGTGCCAGCAGCTTACCAAGAGCGAGGGATGGCTACACCTTC. Protein: CASSLPRARDGYTF.

This chain joins TRBV3-1 (or the pseudogene TRBV3-2) and TRBJ1-2; D may be TRBD1 (5 bases). V lost 1 base and J lost 0, with 12 bases in between. Germline V CDR1 and CDR2: LGHDT, YNNKEL (reference sequence). This CDR3 region has 16 residues. The CDR3 DNA is TGTGCCAGCAGCCAAGGGGGGGGGACGGCTAACTATGGCTACACCTTC. Protein product: CASSQGGGTANYGYTF.

This chain uses TRBV19 with TRBJ1-1; tentative D call: TRBD1 (5 bases). V lost 7 bases and J lost 1, with 16 bases in between. The CDR3 loop spans 15 amino acids. Per the germline V gene, CDR1 is LNHDA and CDR2 is SQIVND (reference sequence). CDR3 region: CASTLSPTGNTEAFF. CDR3 nucleotides: TGTGCCAGTACCCTCTCCCCTACAGGGAACACTGAAGCTTTCTTT.

V usage is TRBV6-2 or TRBV6-3 and J usage is TRBJ1-1; 9 bases line up with TRBD1. The V gene end was trimmed by 0 bases and the J gene end by 4 bases; junction bases not matched to a gene: 6. Looked up from germline, CDR1 is MNHEY and CDR2 is SVGEGT. This CDR3 has 16 amino acids. The CDR3: CASSYSEGQGGTEAFF. The CDR3 DNA sequence: TGTGCCAGCAGTTACTCCGAGGGACAGGGAGGCACTGAAGCTTTCTTT.